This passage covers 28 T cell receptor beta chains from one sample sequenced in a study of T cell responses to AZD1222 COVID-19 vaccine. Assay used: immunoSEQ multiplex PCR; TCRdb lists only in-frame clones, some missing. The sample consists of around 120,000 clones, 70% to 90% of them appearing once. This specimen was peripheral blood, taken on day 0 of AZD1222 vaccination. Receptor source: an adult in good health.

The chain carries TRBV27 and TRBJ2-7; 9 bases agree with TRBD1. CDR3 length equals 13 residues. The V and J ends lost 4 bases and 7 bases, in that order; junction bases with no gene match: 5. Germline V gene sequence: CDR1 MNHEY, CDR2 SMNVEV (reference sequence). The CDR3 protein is CASSSGTGWEQYF. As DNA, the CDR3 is TGTGCCAGCAGTTCCGGGACAGGGTGGGAGCAGTACTTC.

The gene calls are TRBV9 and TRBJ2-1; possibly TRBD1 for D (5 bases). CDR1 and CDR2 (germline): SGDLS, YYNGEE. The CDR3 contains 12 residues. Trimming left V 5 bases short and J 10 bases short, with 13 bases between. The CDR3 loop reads CASSVTSGEQFF. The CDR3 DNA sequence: TGTGCCAGCAGTGTGACCTCAGGGGAGCAGTTCTTC.

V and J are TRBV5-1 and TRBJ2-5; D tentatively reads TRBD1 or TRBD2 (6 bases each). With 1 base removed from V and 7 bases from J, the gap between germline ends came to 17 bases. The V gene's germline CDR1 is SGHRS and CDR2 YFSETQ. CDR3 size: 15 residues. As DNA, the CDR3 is TGCGCCAGCAGCTTGTTTGGGACATCCGGGGGGACCCAGTACTTC. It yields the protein CASSLFGTSGGTQYF.

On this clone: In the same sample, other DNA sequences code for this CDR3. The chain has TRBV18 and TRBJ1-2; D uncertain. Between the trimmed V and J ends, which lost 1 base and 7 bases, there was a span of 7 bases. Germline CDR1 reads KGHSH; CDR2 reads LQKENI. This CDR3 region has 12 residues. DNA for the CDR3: TGTGCCAGCTCACCACGCGGCTCTGGCTACACCTTC. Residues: CASSPRGSGYTF. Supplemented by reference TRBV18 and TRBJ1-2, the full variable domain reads NAGVMQNPRHLVRRRGQEARLRCSPMKGHSHVYWYRQLPEEGLKFMVYLQKENIIDESGMPKERFSAEFPKEGPSILRIQQVVRGDSAAYFCASSPRGSGYTFGSGTRLTVV.

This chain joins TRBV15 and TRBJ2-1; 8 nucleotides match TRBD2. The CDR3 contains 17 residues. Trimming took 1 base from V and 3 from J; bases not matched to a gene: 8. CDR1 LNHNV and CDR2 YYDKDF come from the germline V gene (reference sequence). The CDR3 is CATSRALGGGLYNEQFF. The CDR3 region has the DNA TGTGCCACCAGCAGAGCCCTCGGCGGGGGGCTCTACAATGAGCAGTTCTTC. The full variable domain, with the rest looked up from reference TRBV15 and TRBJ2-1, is DAMVIQNPRYQVTQFGKPVTLSCSQTLNHNVMYWYQQKSSQAPKLLFHYYDKDFNNEADTPDNFQSRRPNTSFCFLDIRSPGLGDTAMYLCATSRALGGGLYNEQFFGPGTRLTVL.

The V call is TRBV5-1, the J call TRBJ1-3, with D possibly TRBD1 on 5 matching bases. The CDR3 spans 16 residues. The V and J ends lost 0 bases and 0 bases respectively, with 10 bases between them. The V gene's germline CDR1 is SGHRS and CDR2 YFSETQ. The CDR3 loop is CASSLAGRSSGNTIYF. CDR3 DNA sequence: TGCGCCAGCAGCTTGGCGGGACGGTCCTCTGGAAACACCATATATTTT. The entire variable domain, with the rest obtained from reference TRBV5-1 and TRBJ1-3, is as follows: KAGVTQTPRYLIKTRGQQVTLSCSPISGHRSVSWYQQTPGQGLQFLFEYFSETQRNKGNFPGRFSGRQFSNSRSEMNVSTLELGDSALYLCASSLAGRSSGNTIYFGEGSWLTVV.

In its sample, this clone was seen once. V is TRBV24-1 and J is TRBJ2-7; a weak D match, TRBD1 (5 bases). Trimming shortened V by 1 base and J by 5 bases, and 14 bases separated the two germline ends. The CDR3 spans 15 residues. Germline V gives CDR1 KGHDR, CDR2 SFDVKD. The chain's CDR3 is CATSDFGGQGHEQYF. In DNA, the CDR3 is TGTGCCACCAGTGATTTCGGCGGTCAGGGCCACGAGCAGTACTTC.

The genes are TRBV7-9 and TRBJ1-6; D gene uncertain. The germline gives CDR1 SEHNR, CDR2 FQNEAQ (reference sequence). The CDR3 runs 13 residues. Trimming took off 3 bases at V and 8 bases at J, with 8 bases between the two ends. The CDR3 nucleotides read TGTGCCAGCAGCTTGTTGGTTGATTCACCCCTCCACTTT. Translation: CASSLLVDSPLHF.

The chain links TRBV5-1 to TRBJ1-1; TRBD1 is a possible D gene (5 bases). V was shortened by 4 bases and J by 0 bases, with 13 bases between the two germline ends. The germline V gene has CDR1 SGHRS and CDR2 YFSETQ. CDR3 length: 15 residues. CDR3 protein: CASSPGGSLNTEAFF. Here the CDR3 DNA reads TGCGCCAGCAGCCCCGGGGGGTCCCTGAACACTGAAGCTTTCTTT. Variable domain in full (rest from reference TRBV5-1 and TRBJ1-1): KAGVTQTPRYLIKTRGQQVTLSCSPISGHRSVSWYQQTPGQGLQFLFEYFSETQRNKGNFPGRFSGRQFSNSRSEMNVSTLELGDSALYLCASSPGGSLNTEAFFGQGTRLTVV.

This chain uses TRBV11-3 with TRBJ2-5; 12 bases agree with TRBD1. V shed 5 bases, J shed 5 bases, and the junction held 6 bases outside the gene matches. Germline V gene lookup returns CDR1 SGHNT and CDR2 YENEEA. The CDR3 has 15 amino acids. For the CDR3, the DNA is TGTGCCAGCAGCCGGGGACAGGGGGCGAGGGAGACCCAGTACTTC. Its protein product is CASSRGQGARETQYF.

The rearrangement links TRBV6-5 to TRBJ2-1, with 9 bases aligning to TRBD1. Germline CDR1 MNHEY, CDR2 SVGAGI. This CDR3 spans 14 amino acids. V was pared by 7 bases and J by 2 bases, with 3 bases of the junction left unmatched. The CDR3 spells CASNRQGAYNEQFF. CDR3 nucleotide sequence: TGTGCCAGCAACCGACAGGGGGCCTACAATGAGCAGTTCTTC.

CDR3 in DNA: TGTGCCAGCAGCGTAGAAAACTATGGCTACACCTTC. This codes for CASSVENYGYTF. The rearrangement joins TRBV9 to TRBJ1-2; D gene ambiguous. The CDR3 is 12 amino acids. V was cut by 0 bases and J by 2 bases, with 2 bases left in between. CDR1 and CDR2 from the germline V gene are SGDLS and YYNGEE. Based on the CDR3 plus reference TRBV9 and TRBJ1-2, the full variable domain is DSGVTQTPKHLITATGQRVTLRCSPRSGDLSVYWYQQSLDQGLQFLIQYYNGEERAKGNILERFSAQQFPDLHSELNLSSLELGDSALYFCASSVENYGYTFGSGTRLTVV.

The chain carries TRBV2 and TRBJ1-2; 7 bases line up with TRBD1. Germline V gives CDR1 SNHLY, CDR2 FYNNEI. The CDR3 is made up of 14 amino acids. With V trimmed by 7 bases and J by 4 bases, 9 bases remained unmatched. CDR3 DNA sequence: TGTGCCAGCACCCTGACAGGGTGGAGCTATGGCTACACCTTC. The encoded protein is CASTLTGWSYGYTF.

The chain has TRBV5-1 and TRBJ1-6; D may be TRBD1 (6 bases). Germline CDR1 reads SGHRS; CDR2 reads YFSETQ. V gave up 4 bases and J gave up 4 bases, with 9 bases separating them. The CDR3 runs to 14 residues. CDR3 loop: CASSMTGYNSPLHF. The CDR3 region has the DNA TGCGCCAGCAGCATGACAGGATATAATTCACCCCTCCACTTT. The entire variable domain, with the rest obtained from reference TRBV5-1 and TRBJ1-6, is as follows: KAGVTQTPRYLIKTRGQQVTLSCSPISGHRSVSWYQQTPGQGLQFLFEYFSETQRNKGNFPGRFSGRQFSNSRSEMNVSTLELGDSALYLCASSMTGYNSPLHFGNGTRLTVT.

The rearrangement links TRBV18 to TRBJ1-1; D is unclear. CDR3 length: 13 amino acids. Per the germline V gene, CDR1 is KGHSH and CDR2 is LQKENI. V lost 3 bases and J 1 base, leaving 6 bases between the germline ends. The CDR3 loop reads CASSPYTNTEAFF. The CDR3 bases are TGTGCCAGCTCACCGTACACGAACACTGAAGCTTTCTTT.

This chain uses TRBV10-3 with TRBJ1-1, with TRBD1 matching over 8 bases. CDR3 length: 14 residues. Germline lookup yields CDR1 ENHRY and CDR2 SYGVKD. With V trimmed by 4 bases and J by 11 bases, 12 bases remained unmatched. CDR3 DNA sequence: TGTGCCATCAGTGCTTCGGGCAGGGGGCGCTGGGCTTTCTTT. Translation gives CAISASGRGRWAFF.

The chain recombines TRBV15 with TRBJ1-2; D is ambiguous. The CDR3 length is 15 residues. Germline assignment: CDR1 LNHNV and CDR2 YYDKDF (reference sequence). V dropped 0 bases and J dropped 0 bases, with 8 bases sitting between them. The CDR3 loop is CATSREPGSNYGYTF. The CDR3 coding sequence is TGTGCCACCAGCAGAGAACCGGGATCTAACTATGGCTACACCTTC.

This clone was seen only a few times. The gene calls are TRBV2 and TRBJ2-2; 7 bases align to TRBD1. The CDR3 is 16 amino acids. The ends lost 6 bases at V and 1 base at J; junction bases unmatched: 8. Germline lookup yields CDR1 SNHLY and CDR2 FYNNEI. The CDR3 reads CASSQEGALNTGELFF. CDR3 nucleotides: TGTGCCAGCAGCCAAGAGGGGGCATTGAACACCGGGGAGCTGTTTTTT.

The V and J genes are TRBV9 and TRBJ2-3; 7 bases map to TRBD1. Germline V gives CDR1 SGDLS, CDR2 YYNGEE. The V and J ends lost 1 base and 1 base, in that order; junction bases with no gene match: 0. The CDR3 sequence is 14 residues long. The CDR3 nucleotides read TGTGCCAGCAGCGTACAGGGGGGCACAGATACGCAGTATTTT. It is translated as CASSVQGGTDTQYF.

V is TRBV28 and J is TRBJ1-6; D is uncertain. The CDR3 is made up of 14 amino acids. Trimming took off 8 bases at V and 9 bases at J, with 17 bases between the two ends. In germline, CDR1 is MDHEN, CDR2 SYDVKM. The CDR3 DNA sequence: TGTGCCAGCCGGCCGGGCGGTATCGGTTCACCCCTCCACTTT. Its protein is CASRPGGIGSPLHF.

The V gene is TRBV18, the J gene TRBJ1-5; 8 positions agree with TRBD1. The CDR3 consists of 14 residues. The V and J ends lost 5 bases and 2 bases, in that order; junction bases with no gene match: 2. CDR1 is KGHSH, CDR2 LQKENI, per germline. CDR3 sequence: CASSGQGGNQPQHF. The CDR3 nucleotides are TGTGCCAGCTCAGGACAGGGAGGCAATCAGCCCCAGCATTTT.

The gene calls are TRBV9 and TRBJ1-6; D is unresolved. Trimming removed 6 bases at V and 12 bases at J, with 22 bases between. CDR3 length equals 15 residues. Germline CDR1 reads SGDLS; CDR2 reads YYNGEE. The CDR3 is CASTPGGDRGRPLHF. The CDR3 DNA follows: TGTGCCAGCACCCCCGGCGGGGATCGTGGCCGACCCCTCCACTTT.

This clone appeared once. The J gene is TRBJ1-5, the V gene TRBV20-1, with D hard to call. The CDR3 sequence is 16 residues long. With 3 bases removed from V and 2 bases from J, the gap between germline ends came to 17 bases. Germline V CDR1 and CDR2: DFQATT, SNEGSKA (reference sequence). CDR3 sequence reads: CSASNPRDGGNQPQHF. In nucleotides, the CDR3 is TGCAGTGCTAGTAATCCCCGAGACGGTGGCAATCAGCCCCAGCATTTT.

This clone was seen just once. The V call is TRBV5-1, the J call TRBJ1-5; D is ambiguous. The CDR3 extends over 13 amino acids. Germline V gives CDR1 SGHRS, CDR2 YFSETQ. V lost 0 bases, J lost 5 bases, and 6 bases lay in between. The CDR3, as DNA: TGCGCCAGCAGCTTGGCCGGGGATCAGCCCCAGCATTTT. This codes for CASSLAGDQPQHF.

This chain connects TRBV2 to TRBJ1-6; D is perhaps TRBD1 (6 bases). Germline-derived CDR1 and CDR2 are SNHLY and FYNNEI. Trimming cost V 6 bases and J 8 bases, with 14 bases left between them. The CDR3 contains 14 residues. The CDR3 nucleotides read TGTGCCAGCAGCCTGGCGGAGGGGGATTCACCCCTCCACTTT. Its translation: CASSLAEGDSPLHF.

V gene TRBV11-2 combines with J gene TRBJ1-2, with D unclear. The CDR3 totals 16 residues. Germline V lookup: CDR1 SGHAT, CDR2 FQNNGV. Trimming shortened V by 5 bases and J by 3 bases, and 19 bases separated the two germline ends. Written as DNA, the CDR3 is TGTGCCAGCAGCCCCATGTCGAGAACTACCCACTATGGCTACACCTTC. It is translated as CASSPMSRTTHYGYTF.

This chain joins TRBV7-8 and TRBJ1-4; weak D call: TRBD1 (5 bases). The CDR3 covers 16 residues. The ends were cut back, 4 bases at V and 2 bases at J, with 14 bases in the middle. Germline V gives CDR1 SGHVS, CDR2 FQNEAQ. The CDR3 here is CASSSRRGSTNEKLFF. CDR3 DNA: TGTGCCAGCAGCTCTCGAAGGGGATCCACTAATGAAAAACTGTTTTTT.

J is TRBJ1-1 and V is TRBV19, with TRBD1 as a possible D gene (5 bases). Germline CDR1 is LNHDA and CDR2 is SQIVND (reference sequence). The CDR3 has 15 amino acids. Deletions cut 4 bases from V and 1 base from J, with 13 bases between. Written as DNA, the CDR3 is TGTGCCAGTAGTACCCGGGGGGGAGGGAACACTGAAGCTTTCTTT. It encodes CASSTRGGGNTEAFF. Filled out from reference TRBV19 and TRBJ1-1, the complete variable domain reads DGGITQSPKYLFRKEGQNVTLSCEQNLNHDAMYWYRQDPGQGLRLIYYSQIVNDFQKGDIAEGYSVSREKKESFPLTVTSAQKNPTAFYLCASSTRGGGNTEAFFGQGTRLTVV.